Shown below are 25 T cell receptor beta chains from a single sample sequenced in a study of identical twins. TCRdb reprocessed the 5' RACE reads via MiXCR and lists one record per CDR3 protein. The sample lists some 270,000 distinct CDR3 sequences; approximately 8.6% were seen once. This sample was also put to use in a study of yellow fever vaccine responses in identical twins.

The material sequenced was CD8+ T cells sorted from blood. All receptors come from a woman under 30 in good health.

The CDR3 DNA reads as TGTGCCAGCAGCGAACTCAGGGGATTCTATGGCTACACCTTC. The encoded protein is CASSELRGFYGYTF. This chain links TRBV5-6 with TRBJ1-2, with D possibly matching TRBD1 (6 bases). The CDR3 loop spans 14 amino acids. Trimming removed 4 bases at V and 4 bases at J, with 14 bases between. Germline V CDR1 and CDR2: SGHDT, YYEEEE.

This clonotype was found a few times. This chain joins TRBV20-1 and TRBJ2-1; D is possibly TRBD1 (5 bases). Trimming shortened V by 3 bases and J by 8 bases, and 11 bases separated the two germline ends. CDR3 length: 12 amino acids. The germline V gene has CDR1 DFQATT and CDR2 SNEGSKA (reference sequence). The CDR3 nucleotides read TGCAGTGCTAGCCCCCAGGGCCATGAGCAGTTCTTC. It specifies CSASPQGHEQFF.

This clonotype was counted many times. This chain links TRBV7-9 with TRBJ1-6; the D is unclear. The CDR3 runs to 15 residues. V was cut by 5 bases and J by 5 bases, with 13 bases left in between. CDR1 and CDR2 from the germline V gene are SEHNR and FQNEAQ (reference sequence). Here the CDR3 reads CASSGTGPHNSPLHF. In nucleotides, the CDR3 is TGTGCCAGCAGCGGAACCGGACCGCATAATTCACCCCTCCACTTT.

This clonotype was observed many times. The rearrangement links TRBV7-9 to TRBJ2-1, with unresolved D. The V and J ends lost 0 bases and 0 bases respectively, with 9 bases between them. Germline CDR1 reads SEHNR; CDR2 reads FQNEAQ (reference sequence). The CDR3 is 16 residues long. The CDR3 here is CASSLAELGSYNEQFF. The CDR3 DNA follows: TGTGCCAGCAGCTTAGCCGAGTTGGGCTCCTACAATGAGCAGTTCTTC.

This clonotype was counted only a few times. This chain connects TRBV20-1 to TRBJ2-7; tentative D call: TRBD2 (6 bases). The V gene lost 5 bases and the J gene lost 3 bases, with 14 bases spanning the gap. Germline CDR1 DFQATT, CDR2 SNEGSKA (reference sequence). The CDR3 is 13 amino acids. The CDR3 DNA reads TGCAGTGCTCGCCCGCGGGGACTCTACGAGCAGTACTTC. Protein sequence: CSARPRGLYEQYF.

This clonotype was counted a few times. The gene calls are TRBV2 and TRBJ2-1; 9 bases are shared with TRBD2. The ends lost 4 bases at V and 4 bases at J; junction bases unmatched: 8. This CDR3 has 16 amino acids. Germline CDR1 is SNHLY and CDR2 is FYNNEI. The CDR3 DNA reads TGTGCCAGCAGTGGATTTCTAGCGGGAATTTACAATGAGCAGTTCTTC. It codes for CASSGFLAGIYNEQFF.

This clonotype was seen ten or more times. The CDR3 DNA reads as TGCAGTGCTCGGGACTGGGAACAAGAGACCCAGTACTTC. This encodes CSARDWEQETQYF. The rearrangement joins TRBV20-1 to TRBJ2-5, with D possibly TRBD2 on 6 matching bases. Between the trimmed V and J ends, which lost 5 bases and 2 bases, there was a span of 12 bases. Germline V gene sequence: CDR1 DFQATT, CDR2 SNEGSKA (reference sequence). The length of the CDR3 is 13 residues.

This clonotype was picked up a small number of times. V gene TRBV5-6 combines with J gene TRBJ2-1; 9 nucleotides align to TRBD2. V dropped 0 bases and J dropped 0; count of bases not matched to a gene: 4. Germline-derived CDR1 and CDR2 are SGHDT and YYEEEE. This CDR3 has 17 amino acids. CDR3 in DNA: TGTGCCAGCAGCTTGGGAGCGGGAGGAAGCTCCTACAATGAGCAGTTCTTC. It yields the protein CASSLGAGGSSYNEQFF.

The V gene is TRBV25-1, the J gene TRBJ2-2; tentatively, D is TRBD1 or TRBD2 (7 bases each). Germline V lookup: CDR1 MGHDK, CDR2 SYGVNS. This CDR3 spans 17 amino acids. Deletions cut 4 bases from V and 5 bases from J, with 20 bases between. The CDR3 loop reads CASSGGGTGDYTGELFF. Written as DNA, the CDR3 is TGTGCCAGCAGTGGGGGGGGAACAGGGGATTATACCGGGGAGCTGTTTTTT.

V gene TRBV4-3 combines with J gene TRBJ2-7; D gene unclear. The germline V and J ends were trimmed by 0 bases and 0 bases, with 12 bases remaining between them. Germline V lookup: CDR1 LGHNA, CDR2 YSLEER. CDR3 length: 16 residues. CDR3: CASSQDRASPSYEQYF. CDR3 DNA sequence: TGCGCCAGCAGCCAAGATCGGGCTAGTCCCTCCTACGAGCAGTACTTC.

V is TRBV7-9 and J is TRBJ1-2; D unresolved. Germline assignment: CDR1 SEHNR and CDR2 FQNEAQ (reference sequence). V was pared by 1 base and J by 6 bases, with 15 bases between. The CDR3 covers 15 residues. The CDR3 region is CASSLGGASWDGYTF. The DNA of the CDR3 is TGTGCCAGCAGCTTAGGGGGAGCCTCTTGGGATGGCTACACCTTC.

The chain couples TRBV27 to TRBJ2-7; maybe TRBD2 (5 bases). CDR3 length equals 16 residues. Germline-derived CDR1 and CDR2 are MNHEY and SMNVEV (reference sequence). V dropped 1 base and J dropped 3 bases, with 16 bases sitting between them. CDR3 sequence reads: CASSLWATNDYYEQYF. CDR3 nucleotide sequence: TGTGCCAGCAGTTTATGGGCCACCAACGACTACTACGAGCAGTACTTC.

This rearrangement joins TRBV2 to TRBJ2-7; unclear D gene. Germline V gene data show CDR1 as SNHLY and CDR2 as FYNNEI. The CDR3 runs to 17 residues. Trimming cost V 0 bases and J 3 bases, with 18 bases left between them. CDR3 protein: CASSEAGWGSVRYEQYF. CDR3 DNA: TGTGCCAGCAGTGAAGCCGGATGGGGTTCGGTTCGCTACGAGCAGTACTTC.

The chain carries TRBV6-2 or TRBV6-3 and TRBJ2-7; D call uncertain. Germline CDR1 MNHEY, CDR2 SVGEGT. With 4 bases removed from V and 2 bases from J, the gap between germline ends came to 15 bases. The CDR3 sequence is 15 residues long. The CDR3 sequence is CASSSSPEPTYEQYF. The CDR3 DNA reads TGTGCCAGCAGTTCCTCCCCAGAGCCCACCTACGAGCAGTACTTC.

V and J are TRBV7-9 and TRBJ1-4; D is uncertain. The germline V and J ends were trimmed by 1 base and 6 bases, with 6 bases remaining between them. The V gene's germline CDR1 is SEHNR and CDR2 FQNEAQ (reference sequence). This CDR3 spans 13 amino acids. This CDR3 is CASSLVADEKLFF. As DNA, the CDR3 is TGTGCCAGCAGCTTAGTTGCAGATGAAAAACTGTTTTTT.

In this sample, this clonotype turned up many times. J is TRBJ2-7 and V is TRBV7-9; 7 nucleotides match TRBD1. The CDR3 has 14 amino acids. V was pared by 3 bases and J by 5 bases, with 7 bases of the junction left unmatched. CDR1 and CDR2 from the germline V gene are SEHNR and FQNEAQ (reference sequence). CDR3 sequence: CASSFRDRDHEQYF. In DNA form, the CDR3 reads TGTGCCAGCAGCTTTCGAGACAGGGACCACGAGCAGTACTTC. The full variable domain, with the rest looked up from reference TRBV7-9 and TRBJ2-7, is DTGVSQNPRHKITKRGQNVTFRCDPISEHNRLYWYRQTLGQGPEFLTYFQNEAQLEKSRLLSDRFSAERPKGSFSTLEIQRTEQGDSAMYLCASSFRDRDHEQYFGPGTRLTVT.

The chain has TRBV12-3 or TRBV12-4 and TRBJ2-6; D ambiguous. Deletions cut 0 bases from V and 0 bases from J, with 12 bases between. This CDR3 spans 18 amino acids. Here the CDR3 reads CASSLAIGRNSGANVLTF. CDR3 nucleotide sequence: TGTGCCAGCAGTTTAGCTATTGGACGTAACTCTGGGGCCAACGTCCTGACTTTC.

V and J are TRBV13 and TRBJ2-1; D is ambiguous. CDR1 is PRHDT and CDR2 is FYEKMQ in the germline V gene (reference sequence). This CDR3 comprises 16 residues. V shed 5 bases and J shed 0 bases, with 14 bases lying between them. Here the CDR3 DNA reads TGTGCCAGCAGCCCAGAGTTCGTCGGCTCCTACAATGAGCAGTTCTTC. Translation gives CASSPEFVGSYNEQFF.

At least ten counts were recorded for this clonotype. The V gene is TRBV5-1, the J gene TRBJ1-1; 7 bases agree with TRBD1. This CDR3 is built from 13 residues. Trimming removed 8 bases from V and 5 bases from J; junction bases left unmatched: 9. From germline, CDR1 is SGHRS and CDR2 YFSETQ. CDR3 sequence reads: CASHSGGSTEAFF. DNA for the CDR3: TGCGCCAGTCATTCAGGGGGTTCGACTGAAGCTTTCTTT.

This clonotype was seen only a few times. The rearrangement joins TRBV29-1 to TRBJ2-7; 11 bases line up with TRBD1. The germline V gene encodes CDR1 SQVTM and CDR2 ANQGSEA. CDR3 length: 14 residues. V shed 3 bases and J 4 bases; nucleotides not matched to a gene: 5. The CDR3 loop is CSVDWTGGAYEQYF. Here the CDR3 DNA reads TGCAGCGTTGATTGGACAGGGGGCGCGTACGAGCAGTACTTC.

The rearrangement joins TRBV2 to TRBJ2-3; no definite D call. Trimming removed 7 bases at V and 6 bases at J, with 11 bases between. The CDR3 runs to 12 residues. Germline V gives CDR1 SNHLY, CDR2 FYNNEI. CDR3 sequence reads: CASTPNRDTQYF. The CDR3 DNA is TGTGCCAGCACTCCAAATCGGGATACGCAGTATTTT.

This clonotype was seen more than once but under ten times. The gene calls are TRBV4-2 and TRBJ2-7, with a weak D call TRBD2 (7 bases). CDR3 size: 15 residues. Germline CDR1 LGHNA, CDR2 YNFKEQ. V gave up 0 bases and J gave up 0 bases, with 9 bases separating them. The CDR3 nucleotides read TGTGCCAGCAGCCAAGAGGGGGGGCCCTCCTACGAGCAGTACTTC. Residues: CASSQEGGPSYEQYF.

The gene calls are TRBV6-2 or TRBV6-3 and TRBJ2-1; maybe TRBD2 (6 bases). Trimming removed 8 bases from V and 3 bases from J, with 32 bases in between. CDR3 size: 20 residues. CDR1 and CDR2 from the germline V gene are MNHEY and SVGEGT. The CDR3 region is CASFDTHAGTSPLDYNEQFF. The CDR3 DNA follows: TGTGCCAGCTTCGACACCCATGCCGGGACTTCCCCTCTCGACTACAATGAGCAGTTCTTC.

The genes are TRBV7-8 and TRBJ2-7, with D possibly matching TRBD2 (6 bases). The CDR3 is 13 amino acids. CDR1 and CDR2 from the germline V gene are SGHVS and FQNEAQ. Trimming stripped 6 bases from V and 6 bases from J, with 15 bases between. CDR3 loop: CASRREPRGEQYF. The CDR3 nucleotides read TGTGCCAGCAGGCGGGAACCCCGGGGCGAGCAGTACTTC. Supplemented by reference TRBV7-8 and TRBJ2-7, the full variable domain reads GAGVSQSPRYKVAKRGQDVALRCDPISGHVSLFWYQQALGQGPEFLTYFQNEAQLDKSGLPSDRFFAERPEGSVSTLKIQRTQQEDSAVYLCASRREPRGEQYFGPGTRLTVT.

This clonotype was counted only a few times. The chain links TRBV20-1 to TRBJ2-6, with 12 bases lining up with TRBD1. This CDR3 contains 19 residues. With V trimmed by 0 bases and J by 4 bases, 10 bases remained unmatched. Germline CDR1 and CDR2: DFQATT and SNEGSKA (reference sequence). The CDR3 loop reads CSARETQGQGAHGANVLTF. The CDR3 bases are TGCAGTGCTAGAGAAACCCAGGGACAGGGGGCGCACGGGGCCAACGTCCTGACTTTC.